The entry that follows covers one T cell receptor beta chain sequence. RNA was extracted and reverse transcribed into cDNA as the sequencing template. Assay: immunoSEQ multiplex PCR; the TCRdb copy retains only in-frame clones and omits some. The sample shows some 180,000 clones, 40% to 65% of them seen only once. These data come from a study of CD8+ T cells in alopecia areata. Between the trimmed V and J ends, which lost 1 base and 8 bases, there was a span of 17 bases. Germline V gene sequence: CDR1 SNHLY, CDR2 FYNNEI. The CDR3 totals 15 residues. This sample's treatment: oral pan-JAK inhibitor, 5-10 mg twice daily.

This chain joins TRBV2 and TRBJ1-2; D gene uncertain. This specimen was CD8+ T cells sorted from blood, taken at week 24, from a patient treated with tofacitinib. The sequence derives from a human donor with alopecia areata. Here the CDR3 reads CASSEVLTRSGGYTF. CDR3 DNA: TGTGCCAGCAGTGAAGTGCTGACAAGGTCTGGAGGCTACACCTTC. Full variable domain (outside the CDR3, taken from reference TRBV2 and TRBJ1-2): EPEVTQTPSHQVTQMGQEVILRCVPISNHLYFYWYRQILGQKVEFLVSFYNNEISEKSEIFDDQFSVERPDGSNFTLKIRSTKLEDSAMYFCASSEVLTRSGGYTFGSGTRLTVV.